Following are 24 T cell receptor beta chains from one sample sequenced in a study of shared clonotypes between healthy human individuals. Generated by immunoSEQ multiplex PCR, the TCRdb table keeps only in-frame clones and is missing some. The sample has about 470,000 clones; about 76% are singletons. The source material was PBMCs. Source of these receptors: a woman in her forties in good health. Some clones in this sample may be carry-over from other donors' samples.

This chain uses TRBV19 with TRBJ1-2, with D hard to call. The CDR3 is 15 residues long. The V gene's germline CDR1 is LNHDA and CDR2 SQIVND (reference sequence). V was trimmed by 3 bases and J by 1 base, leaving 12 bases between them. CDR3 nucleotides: TGTGCCAGTAGTATGTGGGCATCGGGTAACTATGGCTACACCTTC. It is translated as CASSMWASGNYGYTF.

The CDR3 DNA follows: TGCGCCAGCAGCCACGGACAGGAAGGAGTCTATGGCTACACCTTC. Its translation is CASSHGQEGVYGYTF. The chain joins TRBV5-1 to TRBJ1-2, with 7 bases fitting TRBD1. Germline CDR1 and CDR2: SGHRS and YFSETQ. Trimming removed 4 bases from V and 4 bases from J; junction bases left unmatched: 10. The CDR3 has 15 amino acids.

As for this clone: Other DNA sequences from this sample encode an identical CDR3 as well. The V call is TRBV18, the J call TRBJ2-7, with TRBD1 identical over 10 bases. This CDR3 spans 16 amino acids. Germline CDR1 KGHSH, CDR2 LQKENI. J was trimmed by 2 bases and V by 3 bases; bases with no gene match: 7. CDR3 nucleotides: TGTGCCAGCTCACCCCCTGGGGGGACAGGGGCCTACGAGCAGTACTTC. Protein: CASSPPGGTGAYEQYF.

The CDR3 region has the DNA TGTGCCAGCAGCTTAATGGGGCTGGACACAGATACGCAGTATTTT. It specifies CASSLMGLDTDTQYF. This chain links TRBV7-3 with TRBJ2-3; a possible D gene is TRBD1 (5 bases). Germline V gene lookup returns CDR1 SGHTA and CDR2 FQGTGA. The germline V and J ends were trimmed by 1 base and 2 bases, with 10 bases remaining between them. This CDR3 comprises 15 residues.

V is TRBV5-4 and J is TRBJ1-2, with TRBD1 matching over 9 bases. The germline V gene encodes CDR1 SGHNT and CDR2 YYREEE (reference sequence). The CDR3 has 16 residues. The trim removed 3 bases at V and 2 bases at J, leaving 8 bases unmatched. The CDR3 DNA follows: TGTGCCAGCAGCTGGGATGGACAGGGGACAAACTATGGCTACACCTTC. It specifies CASSWDGQGTNYGYTF.

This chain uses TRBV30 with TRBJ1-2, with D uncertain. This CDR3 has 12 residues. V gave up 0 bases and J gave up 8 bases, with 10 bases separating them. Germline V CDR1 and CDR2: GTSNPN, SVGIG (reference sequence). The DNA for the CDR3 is TGTGCCTGGAGTGTATCCGGGTGGGGCTACACCTTC. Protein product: CAWSVSGWGYTF.

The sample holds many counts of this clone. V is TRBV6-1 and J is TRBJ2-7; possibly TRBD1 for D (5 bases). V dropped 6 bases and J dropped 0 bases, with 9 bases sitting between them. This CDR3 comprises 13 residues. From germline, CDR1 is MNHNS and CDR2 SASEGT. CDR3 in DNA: TGTGCCAGCAGCTCAGGGTACTCCTACGAGCAGTACTTC. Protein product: CASSSGYSYEQYF.

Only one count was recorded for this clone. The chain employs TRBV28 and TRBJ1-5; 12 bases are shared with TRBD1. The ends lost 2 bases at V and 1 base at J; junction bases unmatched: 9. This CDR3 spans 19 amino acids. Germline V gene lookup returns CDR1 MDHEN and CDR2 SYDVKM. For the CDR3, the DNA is TGTGCCAGCAGTTTAACCGGGACAGGGGGCGATTTCAGCAATCAGCCCCAGCATTTT. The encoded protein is CASSLTGTGGDFSNQPQHF. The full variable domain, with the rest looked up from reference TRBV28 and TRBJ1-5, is DVKVTQSSRYLVKRTGEKVFLECVQDMDHENMFWYRQDPGLGLRLIYFSYDVKMKEKGDIPEGYSVSREKKERFSLILESASTNQTSMYLCASSLTGTGGDFSNQPQHFGDGTRLSIL.

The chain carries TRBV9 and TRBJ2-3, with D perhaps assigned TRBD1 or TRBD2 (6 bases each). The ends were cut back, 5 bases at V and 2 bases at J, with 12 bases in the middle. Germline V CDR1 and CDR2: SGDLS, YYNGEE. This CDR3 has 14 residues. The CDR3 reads CASSEGGHTDTQYF. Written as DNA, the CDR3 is TGTGCCAGCAGTGAGGGGGGTCACACAGATACGCAGTATTTT.

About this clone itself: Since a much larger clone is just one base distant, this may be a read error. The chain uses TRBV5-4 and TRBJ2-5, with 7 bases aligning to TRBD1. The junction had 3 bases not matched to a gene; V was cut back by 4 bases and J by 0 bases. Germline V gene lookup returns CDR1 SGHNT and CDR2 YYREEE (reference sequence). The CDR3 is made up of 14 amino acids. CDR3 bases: TGTGCCAGCAGCCCCGGGACAGACCAAGAGACCCAGTACTTC. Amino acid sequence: CASSPGTDQETQYF.

CDR3 in amino acids: CASGTGRNQPQHF. CDR3 DNA: TGTGCCAGCGGGACAGGTCGGAATCAGCCCCAGCATTTT. The chain has TRBV21-1 and TRBJ1-5; TRBD1, the table's D call, was not compared with the DNA. TRBV21-1 is labeled a pseudogene. This CDR3 is 13 amino acids long.

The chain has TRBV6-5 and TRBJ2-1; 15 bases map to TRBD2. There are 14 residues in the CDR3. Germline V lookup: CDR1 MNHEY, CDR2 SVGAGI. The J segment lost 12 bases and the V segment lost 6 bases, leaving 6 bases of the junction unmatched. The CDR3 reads CASRPGLAGGVQFF. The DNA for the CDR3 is TGTGCCAGCAGACCGGGACTAGCGGGAGGTGTGCAGTTCTTC.

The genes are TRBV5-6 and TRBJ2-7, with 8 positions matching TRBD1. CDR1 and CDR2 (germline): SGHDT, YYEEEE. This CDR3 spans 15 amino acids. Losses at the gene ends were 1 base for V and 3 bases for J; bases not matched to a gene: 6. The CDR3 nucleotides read TGTGCCAGCAGCTTGTACGGACAGGGTTTCTACGAGCAGTACTTC. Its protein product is CASSLYGQGFYEQYF.

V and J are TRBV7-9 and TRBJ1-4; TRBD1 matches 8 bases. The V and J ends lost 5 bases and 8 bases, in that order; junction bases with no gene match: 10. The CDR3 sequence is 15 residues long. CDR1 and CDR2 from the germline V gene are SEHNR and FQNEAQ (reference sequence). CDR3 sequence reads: CASSPWTGKEEKLFF. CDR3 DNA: TGTGCCAGCAGCCCCTGGACAGGGAAAGAAGAAAAACTGTTTTTT.

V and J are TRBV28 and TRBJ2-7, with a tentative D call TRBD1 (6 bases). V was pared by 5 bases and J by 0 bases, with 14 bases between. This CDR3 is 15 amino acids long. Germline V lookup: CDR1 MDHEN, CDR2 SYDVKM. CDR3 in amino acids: CASSPPQGLSYEQYF. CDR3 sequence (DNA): TGTGCCAGCAGTCCTCCCCAGGGGCTCTCCTACGAGCAGTACTTC. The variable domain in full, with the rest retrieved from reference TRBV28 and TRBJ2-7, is DVKVTQSSRYLVKRTGEKVFLECVQDMDHENMFWYRQDPGLGLRLIYFSYDVKMKEKGDIPEGYSVSREKKERFSLILESASTNQTSMYLCASSPPQGLSYEQYFGPGTRLTVT.

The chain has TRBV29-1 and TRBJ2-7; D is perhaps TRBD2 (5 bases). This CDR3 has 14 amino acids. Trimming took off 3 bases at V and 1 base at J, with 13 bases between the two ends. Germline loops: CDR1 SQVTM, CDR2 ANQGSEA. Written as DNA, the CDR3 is TGCAGCGTTGATGGCGGAGGCGGTTCCTACGAGCAGTACTTC. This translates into CSVDGGGGSYEQYF.

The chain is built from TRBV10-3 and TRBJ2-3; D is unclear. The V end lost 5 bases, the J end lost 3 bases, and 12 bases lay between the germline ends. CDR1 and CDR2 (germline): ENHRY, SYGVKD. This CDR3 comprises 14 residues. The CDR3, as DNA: TGTGCCATCAGTCCCTCCGCAGGTACAGATACGCAGTATTTT. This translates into CAISPSAGTDTQYF.

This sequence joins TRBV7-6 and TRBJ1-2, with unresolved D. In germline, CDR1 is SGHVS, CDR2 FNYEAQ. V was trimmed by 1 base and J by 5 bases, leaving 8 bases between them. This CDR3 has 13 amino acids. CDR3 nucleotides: TGTGCCAGCAGCTTAGACGGATCTTATGGCTACACCTTC. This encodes CASSLDGSYGYTF. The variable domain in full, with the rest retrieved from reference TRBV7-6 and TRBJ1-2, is GAGVSQSPRYKVTKRGQDVALRCDPISGHVSLYWYRQALGQGPEFLTYFNYEAQQDKSGLPNDRFSAERPEGSISTLTIQRTEQRDSAMYRCASSLDGSYGYTFGSGTRLTVV.

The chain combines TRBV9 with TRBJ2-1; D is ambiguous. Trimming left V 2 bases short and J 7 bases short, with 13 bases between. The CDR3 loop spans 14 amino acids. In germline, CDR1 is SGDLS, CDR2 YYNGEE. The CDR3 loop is CASSVYAERNEQFF. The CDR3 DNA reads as TGTGCCAGCAGCGTCTATGCGGAAAGGAATGAGCAGTTCTTC.

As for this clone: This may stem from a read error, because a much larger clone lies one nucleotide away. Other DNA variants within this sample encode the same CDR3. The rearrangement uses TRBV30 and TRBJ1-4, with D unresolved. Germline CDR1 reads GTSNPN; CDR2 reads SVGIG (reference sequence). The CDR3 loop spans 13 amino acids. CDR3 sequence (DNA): TGTGCCTGGACGGCCGGTTATAATGAAAAACTGTTTTTC. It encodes CAWTAGYNEKLFF.

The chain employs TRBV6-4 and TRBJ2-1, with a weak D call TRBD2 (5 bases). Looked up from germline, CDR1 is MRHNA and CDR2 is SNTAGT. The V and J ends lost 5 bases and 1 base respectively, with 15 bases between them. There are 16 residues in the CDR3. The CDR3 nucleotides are TGTGCCAGCAGTTACCCTCACGGAGGTTCCTACAATGAGCAGTTCTTC. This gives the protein CASSYPHGGSYNEQFF.

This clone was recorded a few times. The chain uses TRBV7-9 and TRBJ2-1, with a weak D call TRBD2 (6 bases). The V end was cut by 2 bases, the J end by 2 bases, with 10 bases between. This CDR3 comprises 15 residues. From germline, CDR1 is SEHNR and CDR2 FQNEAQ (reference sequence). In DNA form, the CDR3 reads TGTGCCAGCAGCTTATTCCTAGCGACCTACAATGAGCAGTTCTTC. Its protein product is CASSLFLATYNEQFF.

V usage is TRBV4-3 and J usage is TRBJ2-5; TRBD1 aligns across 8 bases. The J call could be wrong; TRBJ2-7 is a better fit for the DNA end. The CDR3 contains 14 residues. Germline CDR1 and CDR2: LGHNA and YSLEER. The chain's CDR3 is CASSQDRASYEQYF. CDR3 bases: TGCGCCAGCAGCCAGGACAGGGCCTCCTACGAGCAGTACTTC.

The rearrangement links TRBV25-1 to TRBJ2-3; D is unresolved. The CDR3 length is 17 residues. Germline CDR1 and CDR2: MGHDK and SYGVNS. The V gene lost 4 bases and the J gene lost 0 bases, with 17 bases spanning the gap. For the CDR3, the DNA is TGTGCCAGCAGTGGCCATTCTGGTGGGTGGAGCACAGATACGCAGTATTTT. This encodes CASSGHSGGWSTDTQYF. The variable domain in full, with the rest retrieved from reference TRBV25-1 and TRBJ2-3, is EADIYQTPRYLVIGTGKKITLECSQTMGHDKMYWYQQDPGMELHLIHYSYGVNSTEKGDLSSESTVSRIRTEHFPLTLESARPSHTSQYLCASSGHSGGWSTDTQYFGPGTRLTVL.